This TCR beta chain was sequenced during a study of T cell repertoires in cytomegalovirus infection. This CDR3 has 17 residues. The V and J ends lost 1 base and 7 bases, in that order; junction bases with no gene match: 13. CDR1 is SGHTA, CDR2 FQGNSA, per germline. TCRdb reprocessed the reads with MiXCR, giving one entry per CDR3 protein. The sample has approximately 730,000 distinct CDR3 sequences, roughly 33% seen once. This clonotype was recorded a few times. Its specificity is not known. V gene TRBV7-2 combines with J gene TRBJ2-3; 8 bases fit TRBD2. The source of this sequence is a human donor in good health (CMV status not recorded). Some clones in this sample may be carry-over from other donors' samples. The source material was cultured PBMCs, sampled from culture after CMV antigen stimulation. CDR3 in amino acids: CASSLVYGRGVSYTQYF. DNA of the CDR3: TGTGCCAGCAGCTTAGTATATGGGCGGGGGGTTTCGTATACGCAGTATTTT.